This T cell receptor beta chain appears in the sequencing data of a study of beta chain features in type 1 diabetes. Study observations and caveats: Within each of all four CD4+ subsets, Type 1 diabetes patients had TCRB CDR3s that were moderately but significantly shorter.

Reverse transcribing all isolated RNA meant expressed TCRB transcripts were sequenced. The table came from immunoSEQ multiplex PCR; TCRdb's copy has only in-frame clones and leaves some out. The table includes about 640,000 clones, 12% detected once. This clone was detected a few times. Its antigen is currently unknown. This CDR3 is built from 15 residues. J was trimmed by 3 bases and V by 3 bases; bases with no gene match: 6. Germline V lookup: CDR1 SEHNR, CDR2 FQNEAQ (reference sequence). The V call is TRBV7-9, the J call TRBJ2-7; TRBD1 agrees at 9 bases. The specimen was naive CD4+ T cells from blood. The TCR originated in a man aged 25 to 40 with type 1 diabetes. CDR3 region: CASSFKTGGFYEQYF. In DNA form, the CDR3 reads TGTGCCAGCAGCTTCAAGACAGGGGGTTTCTACGAGCAGTACTTC.